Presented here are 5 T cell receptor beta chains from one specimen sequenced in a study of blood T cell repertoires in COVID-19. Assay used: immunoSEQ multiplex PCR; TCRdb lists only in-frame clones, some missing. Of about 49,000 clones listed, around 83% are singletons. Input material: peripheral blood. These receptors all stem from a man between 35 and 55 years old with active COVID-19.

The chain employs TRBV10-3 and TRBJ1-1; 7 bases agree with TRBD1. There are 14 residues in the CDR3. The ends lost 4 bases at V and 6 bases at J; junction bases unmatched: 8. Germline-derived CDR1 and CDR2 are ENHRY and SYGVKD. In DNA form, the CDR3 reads TGTGCCATCAGTGGAGGGGGCGGAAGGGCTGAAGCTTTCTTT. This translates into CAISGGGGRAEAFF.

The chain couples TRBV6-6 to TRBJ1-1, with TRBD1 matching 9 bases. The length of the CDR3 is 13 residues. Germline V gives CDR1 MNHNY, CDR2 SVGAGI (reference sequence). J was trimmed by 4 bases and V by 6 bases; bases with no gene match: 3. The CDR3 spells CASRGTGSTEAFF. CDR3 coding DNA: TGTGCCAGCAGAGGGACAGGGAGCACTGAAGCTTTCTTT.

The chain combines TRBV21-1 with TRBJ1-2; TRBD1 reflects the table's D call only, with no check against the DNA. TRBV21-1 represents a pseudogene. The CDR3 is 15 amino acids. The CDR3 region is CASSRLSGQGNGYTF. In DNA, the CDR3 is TGTGCCAGCAGCAGACTCTCCGGACAGGGAAATGGCTACACCTTC.

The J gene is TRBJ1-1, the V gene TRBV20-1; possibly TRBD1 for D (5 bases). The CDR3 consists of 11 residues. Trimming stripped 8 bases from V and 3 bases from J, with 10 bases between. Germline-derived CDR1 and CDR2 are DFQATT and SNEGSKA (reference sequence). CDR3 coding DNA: TGCAGTTCAACGGGGGACACTGAAGCTTTCTTT. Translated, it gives CSSTGDTEAFF.

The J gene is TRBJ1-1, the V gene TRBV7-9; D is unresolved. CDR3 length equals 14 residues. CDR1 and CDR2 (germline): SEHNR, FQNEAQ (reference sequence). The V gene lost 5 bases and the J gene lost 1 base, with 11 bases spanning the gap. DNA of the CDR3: TGTGCCAGCAGCGATCTAGAACCGAACACTGAAGCTTTCTTT. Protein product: CASSDLEPNTEAFF.